These 24 T cell receptor beta chains came from one sample sequenced in a study of cytomegalovirus exposure and HLA in healthy donors. PCR used 60 Vbeta primers and 13 Jbeta primers. Profiled with immunoSEQ multiplex PCR; TCRdb holds only in-frame clones, not every one. The repertoire table contains about 130,000 clones. Sequenced: PBMCs. Source of these receptors: a man aged 18 to 29 in good health and CMV-seronegative.

The rearrangement links TRBV7-7 to TRBJ2-3; 11 bases align to TRBD2. The germline V gene encodes CDR1 SSHAT and CDR2 FNYEAQ (reference sequence). The CDR3 totals 14 residues. Trimming cost V 9 bases and J 2 bases; bases outside gene matches: 4. CDR3 bases: TGTGCCAGAGGGACTAGCGGAGACACAGATACGCAGTATTTT. Translated, it gives CARGTSGDTDTQYF.

The chain links TRBV9 to TRBJ2-7; 9 positions agree with TRBD1. Trimming at V came to 6 bases and at J to 5 bases, leaving 9 bases not matched to a gene. The CDR3 has 14 amino acids. Germline V CDR1 and CDR2: SGDLS, YYNGEE. CDR3 nucleotides: TGTGCCAGCAACCCCGGGACAGGGAGTCACGAGCAGTACTTC. This codes for CASNPGTGSHEQYF.

The CDR3 loop reads CASSGQGNTGELFF. CDR3 nucleotides: TGTGCCAGTAGTGGACAGGGGAACACCGGGGAGCTGTTTTTT. The V and J genes are TRBV19 and TRBJ2-2, with TRBD1 identical over 8 bases. CDR3 length equals 14 residues. Germline V gene lookup returns CDR1 LNHDA and CDR2 SQIVND (reference sequence). Trimming removed 5 bases from V and 1 base from J; junction bases left unmatched: 0.

The chain combines TRBV9 with TRBJ1-1, with 8 bases that match TRBD1. The germline CDR1 and CDR2 sequences are SGDLS and YYNGEE. V was clipped by 2 bases and J by 3 bases; unmatched bases: 6. The CDR3 covers 15 residues. CDR3 amino acids: CASSVFRGPDTEAFF. The DNA for the CDR3 is TGTGCCAGCAGCGTTTTCAGGGGGCCTGACACTGAAGCTTTCTTT.

This chain joins TRBV6-4 and TRBJ1-5; D is unresolved. V was trimmed by 7 bases and J by 1 base, leaving 8 bases between them. This CDR3 comprises 13 residues. The V gene's germline CDR1 is MRHNA and CDR2 SNTAGT. The CDR3 loop is CASMEASNQPQHF. CDR3 nucleotides: TGTGCCAGCATGGAAGCGAGCAATCAGCCCCAGCATTTT.

The V call is TRBV30, the J call TRBJ1-6; D ambiguous. The germline CDR1 and CDR2 sequences are GTSNPN and SVGIG (reference sequence). Trimming cost V 2 bases and J 14 bases, with 13 bases left between them. The CDR3 has 12 amino acids. The CDR3: CAWSPIPGALHF. The CDR3 coding sequence is TGTGCCTGGAGTCCGATCCCGGGAGCCCTCCACTTT.

This chain connects TRBV4-1 to TRBJ1-1, with 9 nucleotides matching TRBD1. This CDR3 comprises 16 residues. Germline V gives CDR1 MGHRA, CDR2 YSYEKL. Unmatched junction bases numbered 4, after V lost 2 bases and J lost 0 bases. The CDR3 sequence: CASSQRGQGMNTEAFF. The CDR3 coding sequence is TGCGCCAGCAGCCAAAGGGGACAGGGAATGAACACTGAAGCTTTCTTT.

This rearrangement joins TRBV18 to TRBJ2-5; TRBD1 agrees at 9 bases. The length of the CDR3 is 16 residues. V gave up 1 base and J gave up 5 bases; unmatched junction bases: 8. Germline values: CDR1 KGHSH, CDR2 LQKENI. CDR3 nucleotides: TGTGCCAGCTCACCACGGGGACAGGGAGGAAGGGAGACCCAGTACTTC. This codes for CASSPRGQGGRETQYF.

The CDR3 is CASSPVTGTYGYTF. In DNA form, the CDR3 reads TGTGCCAGCAGTCCGGTTACAGGCACCTATGGCTACACCTTC. The rearrangement links TRBV7-2 to TRBJ1-2; D may be TRBD1 (5 bases). V was trimmed by 6 bases and J by 4 bases, leaving 15 bases between them. The CDR3 length is 14 residues. In germline, CDR1 is SGHTA, CDR2 FQGNSA. The full variable domain, rest sourced from reference TRBV7-2 and TRBJ1-2, is GAGVSQSPSNKVTEKGKDVELRCDPISGHTALYWYRQSLGQGLEFLIYFQGNSAPDKSGLPSDRFSAERTGGSVSTLTIQRTQQEDSAVYLCASSPVTGTYGYTFGSGTRLTVV.

This chain connects TRBV5-1 to TRBJ2-5; 7 bases are shared with TRBD1. The closer fit of TRBJ2-7 to the DNA end suggests the J call may be wrong. The CDR3 runs to 15 residues. CDR1 and CDR2 (germline): SGHRS, YFSETQ. The CDR3 nucleotides read TGCGCCAGCAGCTTGCCCAGGACAGGTTCTTACGAGCAGTACTTC. Its translation: CASSLPRTGSYEQYF.

Comment on this clone: Additional DNA sequences in this sample encode the identical CDR3. The chain carries TRBV18 and TRBJ1-4, with D tentatively TRBD1 (5 bases). V was shortened by 0 bases and J by 8 bases, with 7 bases between the two germline ends. The germline V gene encodes CDR1 KGHSH and CDR2 LQKENI. The CDR3 length is 13 residues. This CDR3 reads CASSPPGGEKLFF. CDR3 DNA: TGTGCCAGCTCACCACCCGGGGGAGAAAAACTGTTTTTT.

The V and J genes are TRBV28 and TRBJ1-4; D not resolved. Trimming stripped 6 bases from V and 3 bases from J, with 17 bases between. CDR1 is MDHEN, CDR2 SYDVKM, per germline. CDR3 length equals 16 residues. DNA of the CDR3: TGTGCCAGCAGCCGCCCGGAGGGTGGGGCTAATGAAAAACTGTTTTTT. Translation gives CASSRPEGGANEKLFF.

About this clone: Compared with germline, one end of the junction differs, possibly owing to a read error. The chain uses TRBV10-3 and TRBJ1-3; D possibly corresponds to TRBD1 (5 bases). The germline V gene encodes CDR1 ENHRY and CDR2 SYGVKD. The CDR3 sequence is 14 residues long. DNA for the CDR3: TGTGCCATCAGTGAGTCGGGGACTGGGAACACCATATATTTT. Protein sequence: CAISESGTGNTIYF.

The V call is TRBV5-1, the J call TRBJ2-2; possibly TRBD2 for D (5 bases). V was cut by 1 base and J by 0 bases, with 10 bases left in between. The CDR3 sequence is 16 residues long. In germline, CDR1 is SGHRS, CDR2 YFSETQ. The CDR3 sequence is CASSLFTGTNTGELFF. CDR3 in DNA: TGCGCCAGCAGCTTGTTTACGGGGACGAACACCGGGGAGCTGTTTTTT.

The V gene is TRBV28, the J gene TRBJ2-5; 12 nucleotides align to TRBD2. V gave up 6 bases and J gave up 2 bases; unmatched junction bases: 10. Looked up from germline, CDR1 is MDHEN and CDR2 is SYDVKM. The length of the CDR3 is 17 residues. The CDR3 is CASSPTLAGGRQETQYF. The CDR3 nucleotides read TGTGCCAGCAGCCCGACGCTAGCGGGGGGGCGTCAAGAGACCCAGTACTTC.

The chain joins TRBV9 to TRBJ2-7; 10 positions match TRBD2. The CDR3 contains 15 residues. Germline CDR1 is SGDLS and CDR2 is YYNGEE. Germline trimming cut 4 bases from V and 5 bases from J; bases unmatched to any gene: 9. DNA for the CDR3: TGTGCCAGCAGCCCTCGGGGAGCGGGAGGGCACGAGCAGTACTTC. This gives the protein CASSPRGAGGHEQYF.

The chain has TRBV5-1 and TRBJ1-1; no clear D gene. In germline, CDR1 is SGHRS, CDR2 YFSETQ. There are 14 residues in the CDR3. Trimming pared 3 bases from V and 0 bases from J, leaving 9 bases between. As DNA, the CDR3 is TGCGCCAGCAGCTCGGATGGGCTGAACACTGAAGCTTTCTTT. Its protein product is CASSSDGLNTEAFF.

This CDR3 reads CASSLALGAMDTQYF. The CDR3 nucleotides read TGTGCCAGCAGCTTGGCCCTGGGGGCAATGGATACGCAGTATTTT. The gene calls are TRBV5-6 and TRBJ2-3, with D possibly TRBD1 on 6 matching bases. Trimming cost V 0 bases and J 6 bases, with 14 bases left between them. The CDR3 consists of 15 residues. Germline lookup yields CDR1 SGHDT and CDR2 YYEEEE.

The chain carries TRBV10-1 and TRBJ2-4; no definite D call. The CDR3 loop spans 16 amino acids. V lost 4 bases and J 0 bases, leaving 13 bases between the germline ends. CDR1 WNHNN and CDR2 SYGVQD come from the germline V gene (reference sequence). The CDR3 reads CASSVRSKLAKNIQYF. CDR3 DNA: TGCGCCAGCAGTGTACGGTCAAAGCTAGCCAAAAACATTCAGTACTTC.

The DNA for the CDR3 is TGCGCCAGCAGCTTGGCCTGGACAGGGATGAATACCGGGGAGCTGTTTTTT. Amino acid sequence: CASSLAWTGMNTGELFF. The rearrangement uses TRBV5-1 and TRBJ2-2; 8 positions agree with TRBD1. CDR1 SGHRS and CDR2 YFSETQ come from the germline V gene. The V and J ends lost 0 bases and 5 bases, in that order; junction bases with no gene match: 9. CDR3 size: 17 residues.

The chain couples TRBV7-3 to TRBJ2-7, with 11 bases fitting TRBD2. In germline, CDR1 is SGHTA, CDR2 FQGTGA. The CDR3 contains 16 residues. V shed 1 base and J 5 bases; nucleotides not matched to a gene: 7. The DNA for the CDR3 is TGTGCCAGCAGCTTAAGGGCTACTAGCGGGGGACACGAGCAGTACTTC. This translates into CASSLRATSGGHEQYF.

The CDR3 DNA is TGTGCCAGTAGTATCGGGCAGGGGTTGCCTGAAGCTTTCTTT. Residues: CASSIGQGLPEAFF. This sequence joins TRBV19 and TRBJ1-1; D perhaps matches TRBD1 (6 bases). The ends were cut back, 3 bases at V and 6 bases at J, with 14 bases in the middle. The CDR3 spans 14 residues. Germline assignment: CDR1 LNHDA and CDR2 SQIVND (reference sequence).

The chain links TRBV10-3 to TRBJ1-3, with 10 bases aligning to TRBD1. CDR3 length: 15 residues. Trimming cost V 4 bases and J 3 bases; bases outside gene matches: 3. CDR1 ENHRY and CDR2 SYGVKD come from the germline V gene. The CDR3 here is CAISADRGIGNTIYF. As DNA, the CDR3 is TGTGCCATCAGTGCGGACAGGGGGATTGGAAACACCATATATTTT.

The V and J genes are TRBV7-2 and TRBJ2-7; no definite D call. Germline loops: CDR1 SGHTA, CDR2 FQGNSA. This CDR3 is built from 11 residues. Trimming left V 2 bases short and J 6 bases short, with 5 bases between. CDR3 nucleotides: TGTGCCAGCAGCTTACCTAGCGAGCAGTACTTC. Protein: CASSLPSEQYF. The whole variable domain, filled in from reference TRBV7-2 and TRBJ2-7, reads GAGVSQSPSNKVTEKGKDVELRCDPISGHTALYWYRQSLGQGLEFLIYFQGNSAPDKSGLPSDRFSAERTGGSVSTLTIQRTQQEDSAVYLCASSLPSEQYFGPGTRLTVT.